Sequencing of this T cell receptor (beta chain) was carried out in a study of CD8 T cells in ankylosing spondylitis. Notes on the study in general: Apparently characteristic of ankylosing spondylitis blood was a TCR beta motif (eight highly homologous variants).

This clonotype occurred many times. Its antigen is undetermined. Library preparation for TCR beta used quantitative 5'-RACE with molecular barcodes. Using its own MiXCR run on the 5' RACE reads, TCRdb lists one record per CDR3 protein. This sample has around 540,000 distinct CDR3 sequences, with about an eighth found just once. CDR3 length: 15 amino acids. The V gene end was trimmed by 4 bases and the J gene end by 3 bases; junction bases not matched to a gene: 9. Germline V gene sequence: CDR1 SGHTA, CDR2 FQGNSA. The sequenced material came from blood, either unsorted or a sorted T cell fraction (not recorded which). This sequence joins TRBV7-2 and TRBJ2-7; TRBD1 aligns across 7 bases. The clonotype comes from a male donor with ankylosing spondylitis. For the CDR3, the DNA is TGTGCCAGCAGCTACGACAGGGCAGCCCACTACGAGCAGTACTTC. It translates to CASSYDRAAHYEQYF.